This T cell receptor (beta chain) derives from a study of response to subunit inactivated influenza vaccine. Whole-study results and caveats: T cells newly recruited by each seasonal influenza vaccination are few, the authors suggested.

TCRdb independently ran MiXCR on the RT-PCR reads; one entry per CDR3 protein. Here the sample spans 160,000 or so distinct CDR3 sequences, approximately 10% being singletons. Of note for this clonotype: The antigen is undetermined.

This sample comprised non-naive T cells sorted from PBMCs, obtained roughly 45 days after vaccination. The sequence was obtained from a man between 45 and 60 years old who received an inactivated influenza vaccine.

The DNA of the CDR3 is TGTGCCAGCAGCTTGGGCAGGGGAGTCCTCGAGCACGGGCTGTTTTTT. Amino acids: CASSLGRGVLEHGLFF. The chain joins TRBV5-6 to TRBJ1-4, with D maybe TRBD1 (6 bases). CDR3 length equals 16 residues. V was trimmed by 0 bases and J by 14 bases, leaving 23 bases between them. The V gene's germline CDR1 is SGHDT and CDR2 YYEEEE.